Below, one T cell receptor (beta chain) is given with its context. Its antigen is currently unknown. This sample stems from a study of cytomegalovirus exposure and HLA in healthy donors. The study's findings and limits: Most subjects' HLA-A and HLA-B alleles were reportedly predicted from TCR beta sequences. A few chains tied to CMV proved CMV antigen-specific in vitro. Reports credit the classifier with highly specific, highly sensitive diagnosis of cytomegalovirus status.

PCR amplification relied on 60 Vbeta primers (plus 13 Jbeta primers). Produced via immunoSEQ multiplex PCR; TCRdb's table is partial and in-frame only. The sample has more than 85,000 clones, around 70% seen once; the top ten hold less than 1.5%. The sequenced sample was PBMCs. The receptor was derived from a female donor in good health and CMV-seronegative.

CDR3 protein: CAISLRGTGPYEQYF. The CDR3 region has the DNA TGTGCCATCAGTCTCCGCGGGACAGGGCCCTACGAGCAGTACTTC. The chain joins TRBV10-3 to TRBJ2-7; TRBD1 matches at 9 bases. This CDR3 has 15 residues. The germline CDR1 and CDR2 sequences are ENHRY and SYGVKD. V dropped 5 bases and J dropped 2; count of bases not matched to a gene: 7.